The 18 T cell receptor beta chains given below trace back to one sample, sequenced in a study of T cell responses to AZD1222 COVID-19 vaccine. TCRdb's table, derived via immunoSEQ multiplex PCR, lists solely in-frame clones and lacks some. In the table there are approximately 100,000 clones, roughly 87% of which are singletons. Here the sequenced sample was peripheral blood, taken 28 days after the second AZD1222 dose. The receptor source for this set is an adult who received the AZD1222 COVID-19 vaccine.

The chain is built from TRBV7-2 and TRBJ2-7, with 8 bases aligning to TRBD2. Germline loops: CDR1 SGHTA, CDR2 FQGNSA. The trim removed 2 bases at V and 0 bases at J, leaving 3 bases unmatched. The CDR3 length is 15 residues. The CDR3 DNA reads as TGTGCCAGCAGCTTACGGGGGGGGCCCTCCTACGAGCAGTACTTC. Translation gives CASSLRGGPSYEQYF.

This rearrangement joins TRBV6-2 or TRBV6-3 to TRBJ2-1, with TRBD2 matching over 12 bases. This CDR3 region has 19 residues. V gave up 2 bases and J gave up 4 bases; unmatched junction bases: 12. Germline V gene lookup returns CDR1 MNHEY and CDR2 SVGEGT. This CDR3 reads CASSYPLAGGPWKYNEQFF. DNA of the CDR3: TGTGCCAGCAGTTACCCCCTAGCGGGAGGGCCCTGGAAATACAATGAGCAGTTCTTC.

This chain uses TRBV4-1 with TRBJ1-1; D is uncertain. Trimming pared 3 bases from V and 1 base from J, leaving 6 bases between. Germline-derived CDR1 and CDR2 are MGHRA and YSYEKL. This CDR3 is 13 amino acids long. In DNA, the CDR3 is TGCGCCAGCAGCCATAAAGGGAACACTGAAGCTTTCTTT. Translated, it gives CASSHKGNTEAFF.

The rearrangement uses TRBV6-1 and TRBJ1-2; TRBD1 matches at 7 bases. The length of the CDR3 is 17 residues. The V gene end was trimmed by 3 bases and the J gene end by 0 bases; junction bases not matched to a gene: 10. CDR1 MNHNS and CDR2 SASEGT come from the germline V gene. As DNA, the CDR3 is TGTGCCAGCAGTGACGACAGGGACACCCTAGCTAACTATGGCTACACCTTC. This translates into CASSDDRDTLANYGYTF.

This clone was seen more than once but under ten times. This chain joins TRBV6-1 and TRBJ1-3, with D unresolved. This CDR3 is 16 amino acids long. The V gene's germline CDR1 is MNHNS and CDR2 SASEGT. V was shortened by 1 base and J by 0 bases, with 10 bases between the two germline ends. The CDR3 coding sequence is TGTGCCAGCAGTGAAGAAGTAGAACCCTCTGGAAACACCATATATTTT. It codes for CASSEEVEPSGNTIYF.

V is TRBV14 and J is TRBJ1-1; weak D call: TRBD1 (6 bases). V was pared by 5 bases and J by 4 bases, with 20 bases between. Germline loops: CDR1 SGHDN, CDR2 FVKESK. CDR3 size: 16 residues. The DNA for the CDR3 is TGTGCCAGCAGCGCTTGGATTTCAGGGGCGGTCACTGAAGCTTTCTTT. Translating it yields CASSAWISGAVTEAFF.

V and J are TRBV29-1 and TRBJ2-1; 12 bases agree with TRBD1. Germline V CDR1 and CDR2: SQVTM, ANQGSEA. Trimming removed 5 bases from V and 8 bases from J; junction bases left unmatched: 16. The CDR3 has 17 residues. CDR3 amino acids: CSVRGPPGTGGRDEQFF. CDR3 coding DNA: TGCAGCGTTAGGGGTCCCCCAGGGACAGGGGGCCGGGATGAGCAGTTCTTC.

This clone was recorded once. This sequence joins TRBV24-1 and TRBJ2-2, with a tentative D call TRBD1 (5 bases). Germline V gene lookup returns CDR1 KGHDR and CDR2 SFDVKD. This CDR3 region has 16 residues. The ends were cut back, 3 bases at V and 0 bases at J, with 10 bases in the middle. For the CDR3, the DNA is TGTGCCACCAGTGATAGGTCAGGGCCGAACACCGGGGAGCTGTTTTTT. Translating it yields CATSDRSGPNTGELFF.

This clone was observed a few times. V is TRBV5-1 and J is TRBJ1-1; a possible D gene is TRBD1 (6 bases). The germline CDR1 and CDR2 sequences are SGHRS and YFSETQ. This CDR3 has 14 amino acids. V dropped 2 bases and J dropped 4 bases, with 12 bases sitting between them. The CDR3 DNA follows: TGCGCCAGCAGCTTACAACAGGGATTCACTGAAGCTTTCTTT. Its protein is CASSLQQGFTEAFF.

The V and J genes are TRBV15 and TRBJ1-6, with a possible D match to TRBD1 (6 bases). CDR3 length: 17 residues. Trimming removed 1 base at V and 0 bases at J, with 10 bases between. The germline gives CDR1 LNHNV, CDR2 YYDKDF (reference sequence). CDR3 in DNA: TGTGCCACCAGCAGAGTTCAGGGGAGCTCCTATAATTCACCCCTCCACTTT. This gives the protein CATSRVQGSSYNSPLHF.

The chain uses TRBV28 and TRBJ2-7; weak D call: TRBD1 (6 bases). This CDR3 is 14 amino acids long. Germline CDR1 reads MDHEN; CDR2 reads SYDVKM. Trimming stripped 8 bases from V and 4 bases from J, with 18 bases between. The CDR3 nucleotides are TGTGCCAGCGGTCTTCAACCTAGGGGGTACGAGCAGTACTTC. This gives the protein CASGLQPRGYEQYF. Supplemented by reference TRBV28 and TRBJ2-7, the full variable domain reads DVKVTQSSRYLVKRTGEKVFLECVQDMDHENMFWYRQDPGLGLRLIYFSYDVKMKEKGDIPEGYSVSREKKERFSLILESASTNQTSMYLCASGLQPRGYEQYFGPGTRLTVT.

This chain uses TRBV2 with TRBJ1-6; tentatively, D is TRBD1 (5 bases). Germline V gene sequence: CDR1 SNHLY, CDR2 FYNNEI. Trimming removed 0 bases at V and 4 bases at J, with 7 bases between. The CDR3 is made up of 15 amino acids. CDR3 loop: CASSEAQGYNSPLHF. The CDR3 nucleotides are TGTGCCAGCAGTGAAGCCCAGGGTTATAATTCACCCCTCCACTTT.

V gene TRBV9 combines with J gene TRBJ2-3; tentative D call: TRBD2 (6 bases). This CDR3 contains 17 residues. The ends were cut back, 0 bases at V and 6 bases at J, with 20 bases in the middle. Germline CDR1 reads SGDLS; CDR2 reads YYNGEE. The CDR3 here is CASSVDLSGVRRDTQYF. The DNA of the CDR3 is TGTGCCAGCAGCGTAGATCTATCGGGAGTTCGGAGGGATACGCAGTATTTT.

This chain joins TRBV28 and TRBJ1-4; unclear D gene. In germline, CDR1 is MDHEN, CDR2 SYDVKM. This CDR3 region has 14 residues. V lost 3 bases to trimming and J lost 0 bases, with 5 bases between them. The DNA for the CDR3 is TGTGCCAGCAGTTTTGGGGCAACTAATGAAAAACTGTTTTTT. It translates to CASSFGATNEKLFF. Variable domain in full (rest from reference TRBV28 and TRBJ1-4): DVKVTQSSRYLVKRTGEKVFLECVQDMDHENMFWYRQDPGLGLRLIYFSYDVKMKEKGDIPEGYSVSREKKERFSLILESASTNQTSMYLCASSFGATNEKLFFGSGTQLSVL.

The V call is TRBV30, the J call TRBJ2-3; a possible D gene is TRBD1 (6 bases). V lost 5 bases, J lost 1 base, and 16 bases lay in between. Per the germline V gene, CDR1 is GTSNPN and CDR2 is SVGIG (reference sequence). The CDR3 runs 15 residues. CDR3 in amino acids: CAWDRTELRTDTQYF. For the CDR3, the DNA is TGTGCCTGGGACCGGACAGAATTACGCACAGATACGCAGTATTTT.

The table lists this clone with a count of one. The V and J genes are TRBV20-1 and TRBJ2-7, with D possibly being TRBD1 (6 bases). Germline loops: CDR1 DFQATT, CDR2 SNEGSKA (reference sequence). V lost 6 bases and J 3 bases, leaving 9 bases between the germline ends. The CDR3 has 11 residues. CDR3 region: CSAGQFYEQYF. CDR3 nucleotides: TGCAGTGCCGGACAGTTCTACGAGCAGTACTTC.

This clone was observed a handful of times. The chain uses TRBV28 and TRBJ1-2, with 7 bases that match TRBD1. The trim removed 8 bases at V and 8 bases at J, leaving 8 bases unmatched. Germline values: CDR1 MDHEN, CDR2 SYDVKM. CDR3 length: 12 amino acids. CDR3 region: CASGRQGRGYTF. DNA for the CDR3: TGTGCCAGCGGACGACAGGGTCGGGGCTACACCTTC.

V and J are TRBV30 and TRBJ1-5; TRBD1 is a possible D gene (5 bases). Germline CDR1 reads GTSNPN; CDR2 reads SVGIG (reference sequence). The CDR3 covers 13 residues. Trimming shortened V by 4 bases and J by 1 base, and 8 bases separated the two germline ends. CDR3 sequence: CAWNGGSNQPQHF. DNA of the CDR3: TGTGCCTGGAATGGGGGAAGCAATCAGCCCCAGCATTTT.